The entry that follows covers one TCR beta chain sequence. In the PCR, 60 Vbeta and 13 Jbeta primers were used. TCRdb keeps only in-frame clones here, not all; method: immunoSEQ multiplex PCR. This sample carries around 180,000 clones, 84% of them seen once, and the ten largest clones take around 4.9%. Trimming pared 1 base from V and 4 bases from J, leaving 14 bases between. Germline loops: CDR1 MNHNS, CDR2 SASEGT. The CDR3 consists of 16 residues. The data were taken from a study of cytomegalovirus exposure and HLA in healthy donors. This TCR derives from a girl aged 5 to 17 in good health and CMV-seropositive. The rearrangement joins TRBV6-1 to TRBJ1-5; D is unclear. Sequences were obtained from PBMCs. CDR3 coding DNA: TGTGCCAGCAGTGAAGGCGGACTCAGAGGGAATCAGCCCCAGCATTTT. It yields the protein CASSEGGLRGNQPQHF.